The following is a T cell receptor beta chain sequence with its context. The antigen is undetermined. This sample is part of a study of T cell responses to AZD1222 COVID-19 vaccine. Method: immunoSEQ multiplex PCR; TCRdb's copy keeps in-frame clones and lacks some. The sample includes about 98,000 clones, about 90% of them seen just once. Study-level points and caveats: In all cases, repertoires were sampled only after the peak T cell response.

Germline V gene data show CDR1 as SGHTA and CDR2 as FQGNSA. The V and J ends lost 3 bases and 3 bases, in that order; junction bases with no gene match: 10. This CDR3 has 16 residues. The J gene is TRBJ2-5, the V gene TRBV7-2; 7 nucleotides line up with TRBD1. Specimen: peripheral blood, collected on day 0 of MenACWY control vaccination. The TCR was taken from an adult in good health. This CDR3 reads CASSFPYITGEETQYF. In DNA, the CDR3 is TGTGCCAGCAGCTTTCCGTACATTACAGGGGAAGAGACCCAGTACTTC.